The rows below give T cell receptor beta chains drawn from one sample of a study of OX40 agonist ivuxolimab in advanced cancers. The method was immunoSEQ multiplex PCR; TCRdb's version includes in-frame clones alone and lacks a portion of them. The table shows around 50,000 clones, with around nine tenths occurring only once. This specimen was CD4+ or CD8+ T cells sorted from blood, taken in a trial of the OX40 agonist ivuxolimab. All receptors derive from an adult with an advanced solid tumor such as melanoma, head and neck, liver or kidney cancer. The CDR3 runs from the conserved cysteine through the conserved F or W. Size values are once, few and many counts, or a class for expanded clones, and some rows have none.

abundance,v_gene,j_gene,CDR3aa
once,TRBV5-1,TRBJ2-7,CASSFFPDRADEQYF
-,TRBV5-8,TRBJ2-5,CASSLYWSPTRAGTQYF
-,TRBV7-2,TRBJ2-7,CASSLGPRYEQYF
-,TRBV7-9,TRBJ2-2,CASSFSGSGGELFF
-,TRBV7-9,TRBJ2-7,CASSSFSPGYEQYF
-,TRBV18,TRBJ1-2,CASSRGDAGYGYTF
-,TRBV6-5,TRBJ2-7,CASRPTGRNYEQYF
-,TRBV11-1,TRBJ2-7,CASSLSSGTYEQYF
-,TRBV7-8,TRBJ2-7,CASSRAPSTSGFYEQYF
-,TRBV4-1,TRBJ2-3,CASSQVPGLAGATGDTQYF
-,TRBV30,TRBJ2-2,CAWSVRLSTGELFF
-,TRBV30,TRBJ2-1,CAWRPGARYNEQFF
-,TRBV7-9,TRBJ1-2,CASSSAGPYGYTF